One TCR beta chain is described in this entry. Taking about 20-31 mg of unsorted bulk tissue, the authors co-extracted RNA and DNA. The sample belongs to a study of tumor-infiltrating lymphocytes in primary liver carcinoma. V was cut by 5 bases and J by 4 bases, with 23 bases left in between. The CDR3 has 17 residues. Looked up from germline, CDR1 is MDHEN and CDR2 is SYDVKM. Synthesis of TCR beta cDNA was carried out from 450 to 650 ng total RNA with a constant-region primer. Three nested multiplex PCR rounds of slightly modified ARM-PCR generated TCR beta libraries. Both of the initial two PCR rounds ran for about 11 cycles and employed TRBV1-TRBV30 forward primers alongside a C-beta reverse primer. Via MiXCR, TCRdb re-called the multiplex PCR reads, giving one row per CDR3 protein. Here the sample spans 70,000 to 95,000 distinct CDR3 sequences, approximately 70% being singletons.

The genes are TRBV28 and TRBJ1-1; D is uncertain. Material: liver tumor tissue from sampling region 4. Subset indicated: tumor region T4, right-lateral pole. This TCR was sampled from a man aged 35 to 55 with primary liver carcinoma and hepatitis B virus infection. Written as DNA, the CDR3 is TGTGCCAGCAGTCCTACCCTGACGGGGTTGACTATCACTGAAGCTTTCTTT. Amino acids: CASSPTLTGLTITEAFF. Using reference TRBV28 and TRBJ1-1 for the parts outside the CDR3, the full variable domain is DVKVTQSSRYLVKRTGEKVFLECVQDMDHENMFWYRQDPGLGLRLIYFSYDVKMKEKGDIPEGYSVSREKKERFSLILESASTNQTSMYLCASSPTLTGLTITEAFFGQGTRLTVV.